This TCR beta chain derives from a study of identical twins. Study-level findings and limits: Out-of-frame TCR alpha sharing observed in monozygotic twins exceeded model estimates.

This CDR3 is built from 14 residues. V was trimmed by 5 bases and J by 2 bases, leaving 13 bases between them. Germline CDR1 MDHEN, CDR2 SYDVKM. This clonotype was seen at least ten times. Its antigen remains unidentified. Each CDR3 protein gets one entry after TCRdb re-called the 5' RACE reads with MiXCR. The data contain around 650,000 distinct CDR3 sequences, about 7.6% of them singletons. The same data also went into a second study, on yellow fever vaccine responses in identical twins.

The clonotype comes from a young woman in good health. This chain joins TRBV28 and TRBJ2-7; possibly TRBD1 for D (6 bases). The sequencing input was PBMCs. The CDR3 is CASSLGTPPYEQYV. Here the CDR3 DNA reads TGTGCCAGCAGTCTCGGGACACCTCCCTACGAGCAGTACGTC.